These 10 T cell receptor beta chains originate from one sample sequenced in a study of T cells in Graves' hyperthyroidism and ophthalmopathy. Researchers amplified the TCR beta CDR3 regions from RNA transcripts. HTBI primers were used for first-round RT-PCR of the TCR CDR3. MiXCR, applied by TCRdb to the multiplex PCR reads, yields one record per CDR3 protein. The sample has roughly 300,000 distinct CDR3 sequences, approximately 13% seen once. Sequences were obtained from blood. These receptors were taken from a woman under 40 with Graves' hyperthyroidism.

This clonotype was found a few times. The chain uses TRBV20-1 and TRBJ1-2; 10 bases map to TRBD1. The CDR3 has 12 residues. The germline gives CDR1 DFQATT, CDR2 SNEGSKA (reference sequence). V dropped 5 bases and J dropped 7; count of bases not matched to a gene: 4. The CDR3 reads CSAPGTGAGYTF. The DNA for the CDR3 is TGCAGTGCTCCCGGGACAGGGGCTGGCTACACCTTC.

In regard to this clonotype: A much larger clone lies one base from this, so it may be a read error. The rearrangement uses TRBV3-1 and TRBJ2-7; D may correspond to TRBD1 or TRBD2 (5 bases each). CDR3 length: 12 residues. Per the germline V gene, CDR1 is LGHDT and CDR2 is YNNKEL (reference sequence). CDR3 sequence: CASSRGSYEQCF. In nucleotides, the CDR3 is TGTGCCAGCAGCCGGGGGTCCTACGAGCAGTGCTTC.

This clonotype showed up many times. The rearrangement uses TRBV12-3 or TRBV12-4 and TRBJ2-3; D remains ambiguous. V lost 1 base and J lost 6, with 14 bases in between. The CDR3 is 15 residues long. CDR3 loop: CASSLEAWLVDTQYF. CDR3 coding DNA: TGTGCCAGCAGTTTAGAGGCGTGGTTGGTCGATACGCAGTATTTT.

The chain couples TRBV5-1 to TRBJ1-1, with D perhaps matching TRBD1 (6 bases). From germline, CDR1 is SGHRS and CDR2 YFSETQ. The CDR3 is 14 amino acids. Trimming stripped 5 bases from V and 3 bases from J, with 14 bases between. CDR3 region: CASRRQEGYTEAFF. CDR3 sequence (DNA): TGCGCCAGCAGGAGACAGGAGGGATACACTGAAGCTTTCTTT.

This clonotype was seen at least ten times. CDR3 DNA sequence: TGTGCCAGCAGTGAAGTTTGGGTCGACGAGCAGTACTTC. Protein product: CASSEVWVDEQYF. The gene calls are TRBV6-1 and TRBJ2-7; D ambiguous. V was clipped by 1 base and J by 5 bases, with 9 bases between them. Per the germline V gene, CDR1 is MNHNS and CDR2 is SASEGT. This CDR3 is built from 13 residues.

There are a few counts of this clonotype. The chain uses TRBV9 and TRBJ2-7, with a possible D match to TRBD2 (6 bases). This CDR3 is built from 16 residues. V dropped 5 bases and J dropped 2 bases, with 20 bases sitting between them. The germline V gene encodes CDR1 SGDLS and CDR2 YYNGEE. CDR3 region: CASRIALAVRAYEQYF. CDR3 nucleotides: TGTGCCAGCAGAATTGCGTTAGCGGTGAGAGCCTACGAGCAGTACTTC. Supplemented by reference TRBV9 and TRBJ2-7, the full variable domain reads DSGVTQTPKHLITATGQRVTLRCSPRSGDLSVYWYQQSLDQGLQFLIQYYNGEERAKGNILERFSAQQFPDLHSELNLSSLELGDSALYFCASRIALAVRAYEQYFGPGTRLTVT.

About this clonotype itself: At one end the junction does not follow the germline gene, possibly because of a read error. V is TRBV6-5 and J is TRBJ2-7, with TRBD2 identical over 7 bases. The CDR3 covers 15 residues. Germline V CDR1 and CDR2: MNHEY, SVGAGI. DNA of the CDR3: TGTGCCGGCAGTTACTCCGGTGCGGGAGATCACGAGCAGTACTTC. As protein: CAGSYSGAGDHEQYF.

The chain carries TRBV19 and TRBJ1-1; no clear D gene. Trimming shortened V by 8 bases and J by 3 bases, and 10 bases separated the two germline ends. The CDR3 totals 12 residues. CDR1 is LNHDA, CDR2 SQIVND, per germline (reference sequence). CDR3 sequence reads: CASVSGYTEAFF. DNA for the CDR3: TGTGCCAGTGTCTCTGGCTACACTGAAGCTTTCTTT.

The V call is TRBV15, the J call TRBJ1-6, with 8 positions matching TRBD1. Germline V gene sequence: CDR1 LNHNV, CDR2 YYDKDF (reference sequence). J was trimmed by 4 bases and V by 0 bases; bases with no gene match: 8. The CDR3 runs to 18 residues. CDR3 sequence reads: CATSRENPGQVYNSPLHF. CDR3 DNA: TGTGCCACCAGCAGAGAAAACCCGGGACAGGTTTATAATTCACCCCTCCACTTT. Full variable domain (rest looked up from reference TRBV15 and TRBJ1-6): DAMVIQNPRYQVTQFGKPVTLSCSQTLNHNVMYWYQQKSSQAPKLLFHYYDKDFNNEADTPDNFQSRRPNTSFCFLDIRSPGLGDTAMYLCATSRENPGQVYNSPLHFGNGTRLTVT.

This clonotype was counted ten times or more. CDR3 region: CASSLVYRPNEQFF. The CDR3 nucleotides are TGTGCCAGCAGCTTAGTGTACAGGCCGAATGAGCAGTTCTTC. The gene calls are TRBV11-2 and TRBJ2-1, with a tentative D call TRBD1 (5 bases). The CDR3 extends over 14 amino acids. Germline CDR1 is SGHAT and CDR2 is FQNNGV. Between the trimmed V and J ends, which lost 1 base and 7 bases, there was a span of 11 bases.